This T cell receptor (beta chain) was identified during a study of CD8 T cells in Susac syndrome. With random hexamers, reverse transcription was performed on about 0.45 to 1 ug of RNA. TCRdb ran MiXCR on the immunoSEQ multiplex PCR reads and lists one entry per CDR3 protein. The sample has more than 75,000 distinct CDR3 sequences, over 80% seen once. V was cut by 0 bases and J by 1 base, with 12 bases left in between. CDR1 is MNHEY and CDR2 is SMNVEV in the germline V gene (reference sequence). The length of the CDR3 is 16 residues. The source material was CD8+ T cells from PBMCs. The chain uses TRBV27 and TRBJ1-2, with D possibly being TRBD1 (5 bases). The sequence came from a human donor in good health. The CDR3 nucleotides read TGTGCCAGCAGTTTATCGCAGGGTCCCAATAACTATGGCTACACCTTC. Amino acid sequence: CASSLSQGPNNYGYTF.